The 30 T cell receptor beta chains reported below all come from one sample, sequenced in a study of cytomegalovirus exposure and HLA in healthy donors. PCR primers comprised 60 Vbeta and 13 Jbeta primers. Measured with immunoSEQ multiplex PCR; TCRdb has only the in-frame clones, and not every one. This table has a few hundred thousand clones, roughly 80% appearing once. The sequenced sample consisted of PBMCs. These receptors came from a girl aged 2-10 years in good health and CMV-seronegative.

The J gene is TRBJ1-2, the V gene TRBV9; possible D gene TRBD1, 6 bases. The CDR3 consists of 14 residues. Deletions cut 0 bases from V and 3 bases from J, with 9 bases between. Germline CDR1 and CDR2: SGDLS and YYNGEE. DNA for the CDR3: TGTGCCAGCAGCGTAGGGGGGACACACTATGGCTACACCTTC. It encodes CASSVGGTHYGYTF. Supplemented by reference TRBV9 and TRBJ1-2, the full variable domain reads DSGVTQTPKHLITATGQRVTLRCSPRSGDLSVYWYQQSLDQGLQFLIQYYNGEERAKGNILERFSAQQFPDLHSELNLSSLELGDSALYFCASSVGGTHYGYTFGSGTRLTVV.

V and J are TRBV5-6 and TRBJ1-2, with 8 bases aligning to TRBD1. The CDR3 contains 14 residues. V shed 1 base, J shed 4 bases, and the junction held 3 bases outside the gene matches. The V gene's germline CDR1 is SGHDT and CDR2 YYEEEE. The CDR3 DNA is TGTGCCAGCAGCTTGAGTACAGGGGGCTATGGCTACACCTTC. Translated: CASSLSTGGYGYTF.

The V call is TRBV5-4, the J call TRBJ2-1; the match to TRBD2 covers 7 bases. The V gene's germline CDR1 is SGHNT and CDR2 YYREEE (reference sequence). V trimming: 0 bases; J trimming: 7 bases; junction bases outside the gene matches: 7. The CDR3 extends over 15 amino acids. The CDR3 sequence: CASSLGGRAENEQFF. CDR3 coding DNA: TGTGCCAGCAGCTTGGGTGGGAGGGCCGAGAATGAGCAGTTCTTC.

The V and J genes are TRBV5-4 and TRBJ1-1; a possible D gene is TRBD1 (5 bases). Germline V gives CDR1 SGHNT, CDR2 YYREEE (reference sequence). V was cut by 5 bases and J by 5 bases, with 13 bases left in between. The length of the CDR3 is 13 residues. The CDR3 bases are TGTGCCAGCAGGGGAAGTGGGGCAACTGAAGCTTTCTTT. This translates into CASRGSGATEAFF.

The chain is built from TRBV5-1 and TRBJ2-3, with 8 positions matching TRBD2. CDR1 SGHRS and CDR2 YFSETQ come from the germline V gene. There are 15 residues in the CDR3. With V trimmed by 4 bases and J by 2 bases, 6 bases remained unmatched. CDR3 nucleotide sequence: TGCGCCAGCAGCCGGGGGGGTACGGTCACAGATACGCAGTATTTT. It specifies CASSRGGTVTDTQYF.

The chain carries TRBV5-6 and TRBJ1-4; D uncertain. V gave up 4 bases and J gave up 7 bases, with 20 bases separating them. Germline V gene data show CDR1 as SGHDT and CDR2 as YYEEEE. CDR3 size: 16 residues. CDR3 amino acids: CASSGGPVSTSEKLFF. CDR3 nucleotides: TGTGCCAGCAGCGGAGGACCCGTGTCGACGAGTGAAAAACTGTTTTTT.

The chain carries TRBV4-1 and TRBJ1-1; D is unresolved. This CDR3 contains 14 residues. V was pared by 1 base and J by 1 base, with 7 bases between. Germline loops: CDR1 MGHRA, CDR2 YSYEKL. The CDR3 region is CASSQVASNTEAFF. In nucleotides, the CDR3 is TGCGCCAGCAGCCAAGTAGCTTCGAACACTGAAGCTTTCTTT.

This clone has more than one count but fewer than ten. V and J are TRBV10-3 and TRBJ1-5, with 7 bases aligning to TRBD1. The CDR3 sequence is 16 residues long. V lost 3 bases, J lost 4 bases, and 9 bases stayed unmatched. The germline V gene encodes CDR1 ENHRY and CDR2 SYGVKD. The CDR3 reads CAISDLTGERNQPQHF. For the CDR3, the DNA is TGTGCCATCAGTGACCTAACAGGGGAAAGAAATCAGCCCCAGCATTTT.

Here the CDR3 DNA reads TGTGCCAGCAGTGGGGCGGGGGCTCGGGGAGATACGCAGTATTTT. Its translation: CASSGAGARGDTQYF. The V call is TRBV6-1, the J call TRBJ2-3; D might be TRBD2 (7 bases). The V end lost 4 bases, the J end lost 5 bases, and 16 bases lay between the germline ends. CDR3 size: 15 residues. Germline CDR1 and CDR2: MNHNS and SASEGT.

The V gene is TRBV7-9, the J gene TRBJ2-1; 9 bases map to TRBD1. The length of the CDR3 is 15 residues. The junction had 8 bases not matched to a gene; V was cut back by 4 bases and J by 7 bases. Germline values: CDR1 SEHNR, CDR2 FQNEAQ (reference sequence). The CDR3 protein is CASSSPGQGRNEQFF. In DNA form, the CDR3 reads TGTGCCAGCAGCTCCCCGGGACAGGGTAGAAATGAGCAGTTCTTC.

V usage is TRBV19 and J usage is TRBJ1-4; D ambiguous. This CDR3 contains 13 residues. CDR1 is LNHDA and CDR2 is SQIVND in the germline V gene (reference sequence). The germline V and J ends were trimmed by 5 bases and 8 bases, with 12 bases remaining between them. The CDR3 loop reads CASSLPGEEKLFF. CDR3 bases: TGTGCCAGTAGTCTGCCGGGAGAAGAAAAACTGTTTTTT.

The rearrangement links TRBV27 to TRBJ2-7; TRBD1 agrees at 7 bases. Germline values: CDR1 MNHEY, CDR2 SMNVEV (reference sequence). There are 13 residues in the CDR3. J gave up 2 bases and V 6 bases, and 4 bases lay outside the gene matches. CDR3 sequence: CASRLGQAYEQYF. Here the CDR3 DNA reads TGTGCCAGCAGACTCGGACAGGCCTACGAGCAGTACTTC.

J is TRBJ1-2 and V is TRBV19; D may be TRBD1 (6 bases). Germline loops: CDR1 LNHDA, CDR2 SQIVND (reference sequence). The V end lost 6 bases, the J end lost 5 bases, and 13 bases lay between the germline ends. CDR3 size: 13 residues. The CDR3 reads CASSEGGPYGYTF. In nucleotides, the CDR3 is TGTGCCAGTAGCGAGGGGGGGCCTTATGGCTACACCTTC.

The rearrangement uses TRBV2 and TRBJ1-5; 8 positions match TRBD1. The length of the CDR3 is 13 residues. Germline trimming cut 7 bases from V and 5 bases from J; bases unmatched to any gene: 4. Germline-derived CDR1 and CDR2 are SNHLY and FYNNEI. The CDR3 region has the DNA TGTGCCAGCAAACAGGGGGTGTATCAGCCCCAGCATTTT. This codes for CASKQGVYQPQHF.

The genes are TRBV2 and TRBJ1-2, with D hard to call. V was shortened by 0 bases and J by 4 bases, with 12 bases between the two germline ends. In germline, CDR1 is SNHLY, CDR2 FYNNEI. The CDR3 is 15 amino acids. CDR3 in amino acids: CASSEALKLAYGYTF. The CDR3 nucleotides are TGTGCCAGCAGTGAAGCCTTGAAGTTAGCCTATGGCTACACCTTC.

The chain carries TRBV6-1 and TRBJ2-2; 8 bases are shared with TRBD2. The CDR3 loop spans 15 amino acids. Per the germline V gene, CDR1 is MNHNS and CDR2 is SASEGT. The J segment lost 4 bases and the V segment lost 7 bases, leaving 8 bases of the junction unmatched. CDR3 nucleotide sequence: TGTGCCAGCACGGGGGGGACGAGCCCCACCGGGGAGCTGTTTTTT. This codes for CASTGGTSPTGELFF.

This chain uses TRBV29-1 with TRBJ2-1; 8 positions agree with TRBD1. V dropped 6 bases and J dropped 7; count of bases not matched to a gene: 8. The CDR3 runs to 13 residues. Germline V gene lookup returns CDR1 SQVTM and CDR2 ANQGSEA. The CDR3 here is CSVGGQVANEQFF. Here the CDR3 DNA reads TGCAGCGTCGGGGGACAGGTGGCAAATGAGCAGTTCTTC.

A few counts support this clone. This sequence joins TRBV19 and TRBJ2-2, with 7 bases that match TRBD2. Trimming removed 5 bases from V and 5 bases from J; junction bases left unmatched: 5. CDR1 LNHDA and CDR2 SQIVND come from the germline V gene (reference sequence). There are 14 residues in the CDR3. The CDR3 is CASSPSGWTGELFF. CDR3 nucleotide sequence: TGTGCCAGTAGTCCTAGCGGTTGGACCGGGGAGCTGTTTTTT.

The chain combines TRBV5-1 with TRBJ1-2; D remains ambiguous. Germline CDR1 is SGHRS and CDR2 is YFSETQ. Trimming shortened V by 4 bases and J by 2 bases, and 12 bases separated the two germline ends. The CDR3 runs to 14 residues. CDR3 bases: TGCGCCAGCAGCCCGGAGGGCAGCAACTATGGCTACACCTTC. Amino acids: CASSPEGSNYGYTF. Combining the CDR3 with reference TRBV5-1 and TRBJ1-2 gives the whole variable domain KAGVTQTPRYLIKTRGQQVTLSCSPISGHRSVSWYQQTPGQGLQFLFEYFSETQRNKGNFPGRFSGRQFSNSRSEMNVSTLELGDSALYLCASSPEGSNYGYTFGSGTRLTVV.

V is TRBV5-4 and J is TRBJ1-2; 8 nucleotides line up with TRBD1. V shed 5 bases and J 0 bases; nucleotides not matched to a gene: 9. This CDR3 contains 16 residues. The germline V gene has CDR1 SGHNT and CDR2 YYREEE (reference sequence). CDR3 sequence: CASRGDRRLANYGYTF. DNA for the CDR3: TGTGCCAGCAGGGGGGACAGGAGGTTAGCTAACTATGGCTACACCTTC.

This chain uses TRBV2 with TRBJ1-5; possibly TRBD1 for D (6 bases). The CDR3 is made up of 14 amino acids. Per germline, CDR1 SNHLY and CDR2 FYNNEI. Between the trimmed V and J ends, which lost 6 bases and 7 bases, there was a span of 16 bases. The CDR3 reads CASRANQGRQPQHF. CDR3 nucleotides: TGTGCCAGCAGGGCTAACCAGGGGCGCCAGCCCCAGCATTTT.

The V call is TRBV7-2, the J call TRBJ2-2; D not resolved. The V gene lost 1 base and the J gene lost 0 bases, with 3 bases spanning the gap. The CDR3 is 14 residues long. Germline CDR1 is SGHTA and CDR2 is FQGNSA. In DNA form, the CDR3 reads TGTGCCAGCAGCTTAGATACGAACACCGGGGAGCTGTTTTTT. Translated: CASSLDTNTGELFF. Looking up the rest from reference TRBV7-2 and TRBJ2-2 gives the full variable domain: GAGVSQSPSNKVTEKGKDVELRCDPISGHTALYWYRQSLGQGLEFLIYFQGNSAPDKSGLPSDRFSAERTGGSVSTLTIQRTQQEDSAVYLCASSLDTNTGELFFGEGSRLTVL.

The genes are TRBV14 and TRBJ1-1; D uncertain. V was pared by 6 bases and J by 0 bases, with 8 bases between. Per the germline V gene, CDR1 is SGHDN and CDR2 is FVKESK. The CDR3 extends over 13 amino acids. The CDR3 DNA reads as TGTGCCAGCAGTCGAGCCATGAACACTGAAGCTTTCTTT. Amino acids: CASSRAMNTEAFF.

The chain is built from TRBV6-7 and TRBJ1-5; TRBD1 matches 7 bases. TRBV6-7 is sorted into the ORF group, with uncertain function. Trimming at V came to 4 bases and at J to 2 bases, leaving 2 bases not matched to a gene. The CDR3 consists of 14 residues. The CDR3 DNA reads TGTGCCAGCAGTTGCAGGGGGGGCAATCAGCCCCAGCATTTT. The encoded protein is CASSCRGGNQPQHF.

There are a few counts of this clone. The V gene is TRBV4-1, the J gene TRBJ2-7; the match to TRBD1 covers 7 bases. V lost 1 base, J lost 3 bases, and 3 bases stayed unmatched. The CDR3 is made up of 14 amino acids. Per the germline V gene, CDR1 is MGHRA and CDR2 is YSYEKL. This chain's CDR3 is CASSQARGLYEQYF. The CDR3 region has the DNA TGCGCCAGCAGCCAAGCAAGGGGGCTCTACGAGCAGTACTTC.

A note on this clone: Within the sample, other DNA sequences also encode this same CDR3. The chain employs TRBV5-6 and TRBJ1-2, with TRBD1 identical over 9 bases. Losses at the gene ends were 4 bases for V and 5 bases for J; bases not matched to a gene: 3. This CDR3 has 13 residues. Germline V lookup: CDR1 SGHDT, CDR2 YYEEEE. CDR3 nucleotide sequence: TGTGCCAGCAGCACCGGGACAGGGTATGGCTACACCTTC. It is translated as CASSTGTGYGYTF.

The rearrangement uses TRBV4-3 and TRBJ1-1; D is undetermined. This CDR3 spans 13 amino acids. Trimming stripped 1 base from V and 3 bases from J, with 6 bases between. Germline CDR1 LGHNA, CDR2 YSLEER. Here the CDR3 reads CASSQGRDTEAFF. The CDR3 DNA sequence: TGCGCCAGCAGCCAAGGGAGGGACACTGAAGCTTTCTTT.

The CDR3 DNA follows: TGTGCCAGCAAGGGCCGGGATTACAATGAGCAGTTCTTC. Its protein is CASKGRDYNEQFF. The chain couples TRBV6-5 to TRBJ2-1; tentative D call: TRBD2 (5 bases). Trimming removed 7 bases at V and 4 bases at J, with 11 bases between. The germline CDR1 and CDR2 sequences are MNHEY and SVGAGI. The CDR3 spans 13 residues.

This clone was picked up a small number of times. The chain employs TRBV14 and TRBJ2-3; TRBD2 agrees at 7 bases. Germline lookup yields CDR1 SGHDN and CDR2 FVKESK. Trimming cost V 1 base and J 4 bases; bases outside gene matches: 8. The CDR3 is 16 residues long. CDR3 nucleotide sequence: TGTGCCAGCAGCCAAGTTTCGGGAGGAGGCTCAGATACGCAGTATTTT. It yields the protein CASSQVSGGGSDTQYF.

The chain employs TRBV2 and TRBJ1-6; no clear D. CDR1 SNHLY and CDR2 FYNNEI come from the germline V gene. CDR3 length equals 16 residues. The V and J ends lost 5 bases and 3 bases respectively, with 14 bases between them. The CDR3 DNA is TGTGCCAGCAGTAGCGCAGAGCCCCTCTATAATTCACCCCTCCACTTT. Residues: CASSSAEPLYNSPLHF.